This is a list of T cell receptor beta chains from one sample in a study of cytotoxic CD8 clonotypes in ibrutinib-treated CLL. Libraries were prepared by immunoSEQ multiplex PCR; TCRdb keeps only in-frame clonotypes and omits some of them. The profile shows over 130,000 clones, 75% to 85% of them singletons. Sequences were derived from PBMCs, sampled after 36 months of ibrutinib treatment. These receptors were collected from a human donor with chronic lymphocytic leukemia. The CDR3 runs from the conserved cysteine through the conserved F or W. The order of the fields is CDR3 length, J gene, V gene, D gene, clone size, CDR3 DNA, CDR3 protein. D genes are given only for firm matches. Where a row states a size, it is once, few, many or the class of an expanded clone; other rows omit it.

cdr3_length: 13
j_call: TRBJ2-7
v_call: TRBV19
d_call: NA
clone_size: NA
cdr3_nt: TGTGCCAGTAGTGTGGGGATCCCTTACGAGCAGTACTTC
cdr3_aa: CASSVGIPYEQYF

cdr3_length: 14
j_call: TRBJ2-7
v_call: TRBV19
d_call: NA
clone_size: NA
cdr3_nt: TGTGCCAGTAGTAAAGGGACACCCAGCTACGAGCAGTACTTC
cdr3_aa: CASSKGTPSYEQYF

cdr3_length: 11
j_call: TRBJ2-5
v_call: TRBV20-1
d_call: NA
clone_size: NA
cdr3_nt: TGCAGTGCCTGGGACTCAGAGACCCAGTACTTC
cdr3_aa: CSAWDSETQYF

cdr3_length: 14
j_call: TRBJ2-7
v_call: TRBV15
d_call: NA
clone_size: NA
cdr3_nt: TGTGCCACCAGCATCCCCGGGACAACCTACGAGCAGTACTTC
cdr3_aa: CATSIPGTTYEQYF

cdr3_length: 17
j_call: TRBJ2-7
v_call: TRBV5-8
d_call: NA
clone_size: NA
cdr3_nt: TGTGCCAGCAGCTTCTTCCTCCTTGGCTCCGGTACCTACGAGCAGTACTTC
cdr3_aa: CASSFFLLGSGTYEQYF

cdr3_length: 16
j_call: TRBJ1-1
v_call: TRBV7-9
d_call: TRBD1
clone_size: NA
cdr3_nt: TGTGCCAGCAGCACCGGGACAGGGGTCTTGAACACTGAAGCTTTCTTT
cdr3_aa: CASSTGTGVLNTEAFF

cdr3_length: 17
j_call: TRBJ2-5
v_call: TRBV5-1
d_call: TRBD1
clone_size: NA
cdr3_nt: TGCGCCAGCAGCTTGAGGGACAGGGGTTTGTCTAGGGAGACCCAGTACTTC
cdr3_aa: CASSLRDRGLSRETQYF

cdr3_length: 17
j_call: TRBJ1-1
v_call: TRBV18
d_call: TRBD1
clone_size: NA
cdr3_nt: TGTGCCAGCTCACTGGAACGGGACAGGGGTTTGGGCACTGAAGCTTTCTTT
cdr3_aa: CASSLERDRGLGTEAFF

cdr3_length: 16
j_call: TRBJ1-1
v_call: TRBV25-1
d_call: NA
clone_size: few
cdr3_nt: TGTGCCAGCAGTGAATGGGTTCCTGGGGTGACCACTGAAGCTTTCTTT
cdr3_aa: CASSEWVPGVTTEAFF

cdr3_length: 17
j_call: TRBJ1-2
v_call: TRBV18
d_call: TRBD1
clone_size: NA
cdr3_nt: TGTGCCAGCTCAACCCCGGGACAGGGGGCTCGAAGCTATGGCTACACCTTC
cdr3_aa: CASSTPGQGARSYGYTF

cdr3_length: 14
j_call: TRBJ2-2
v_call: TRBV5-6
d_call: TRBD2
clone_size: NA
cdr3_nt: TGTGCCAGCAGCTCGCGGGGGATCACCGGGGAGCTGTTTTTT
cdr3_aa: CASSSRGITGELFF

cdr3_length: 13
j_call: TRBJ1-4
v_call: TRBV29-1
d_call: TRBD1
clone_size: NA
cdr3_nt: TGCAGCGCCGCGGGACAGACTCGAGAAAAACTGTTTTTT
cdr3_aa: CSAAGQTREKLFF

cdr3_length: 15
j_call: TRBJ2-2
v_call: TRBV18
d_call: NA
clone_size: NA
cdr3_nt: TGTGCCAGCTCACCGGCCGCCAGGAACACCGGGGAGCTGTTTTTT
cdr3_aa: CASSPAARNTGELFF

cdr3_length: 16
j_call: TRBJ2-3
v_call: TRBV7-3
d_call: NA
clone_size: NA
cdr3_nt: TGTGCCAGCAGCTTAACGCCCGGACCGCGCACAGATACGCAGTATTTT
cdr3_aa: CASSLTPGPRTDTQYF

cdr3_length: 19
j_call: TRBJ1-6
v_call: TRBV28
d_call: TRBD1
clone_size: NA
cdr3_nt: TGTGCCAGCAGTTTACTTCGAATCCTCCGGGACAGGGAAAATTCACCCCTCCACTTT
cdr3_aa: CASSLLRILRDRENSPLHF

cdr3_length: 16
j_call: TRBJ2-2
v_call: TRBV7-8
d_call: NA
clone_size: few
cdr3_nt: TGTGCCAGCAGCTTAAGGAGGGGGCTTAACACCGGGGAGCTGTTTTTT
cdr3_aa: CASSLRRGLNTGELFF

cdr3_length: 14
j_call: TRBJ1-6
v_call: TRBV7-9
d_call: NA
clone_size: NA
cdr3_nt: TGTGCCAGCAGCCGGGGACCCTATAATTCACCCCTCCACTTT
cdr3_aa: CASSRGPYNSPLHF

cdr3_length: 16
j_call: TRBJ2-7
v_call: TRBV11-2
d_call: NA
clone_size: NA
cdr3_nt: TGTGCCAGCATCAACGGACGGTGGGGGTCGGCCTACGAGCAGTACTTC
cdr3_aa: CASINGRWGSAYEQYF

cdr3_length: 15
j_call: TRBJ1-3
v_call: TRBV2
d_call: NA
clone_size: few
cdr3_nt: TGTGCCAGCAATGATCGGGGGCGCTCTGGAAACACCATATATTTT
cdr3_aa: CASNDRGRSGNTIYF

cdr3_length: 13
j_call: TRBJ2-7
v_call: TRBV13
d_call: NA
clone_size: NA
cdr3_nt: TGTGCCAGCAGCATGACTATCTCCTACGAGCAGTACTTC
cdr3_aa: CASSMTISYEQYF

cdr3_length: 13
j_call: TRBJ1-1
v_call: TRBV10-3
d_call: TRBD1
clone_size: few
cdr3_nt: TGTGCCATCAGGGGTACAGGGGGCACTGAAGCTTTCTTT
cdr3_aa: CAIRGTGGTEAFF

cdr3_length: 13
j_call: TRBJ1-4
v_call: TRBV27
d_call: NA
clone_size: NA
cdr3_nt: TGTGCCAGCAGTCTTCAAGGAAATGAAAAACTGTTTTTT
cdr3_aa: CASSLQGNEKLFF

cdr3_length: 15
j_call: TRBJ2-1
v_call: TRBV28
d_call: TRBD2
clone_size: NA
cdr3_nt: TGTGCCAGCAGTGTTACTAGCGGCTCCTACAATGAGCAGTTCTTC
cdr3_aa: CASSVTSGSYNEQFF

cdr3_length: 16
j_call: TRBJ2-3
v_call: TRBV27
d_call: TRBD2
clone_size: NA
cdr3_nt: TGTGCCAGCAGACGACTAGCGGGGGTTAGCACAGATACGCAGTATTTT
cdr3_aa: CASRRLAGVSTDTQYF

cdr3_length: 15
j_call: TRBJ2-7
v_call: TRBV7-8
d_call: NA
clone_size: NA
cdr3_nt: TGTGCCAGCAGCTTAGTTGGTAGGGGAATCTACGAGCAGTACTTC
cdr3_aa: CASSLVGRGIYEQYF

cdr3_length: 11
j_call: TRBJ2-7
v_call: TRBV6-5
d_call: NA
clone_size: NA
cdr3_nt: TGTGCCACCCAGGGGGGGTACGAGCAGTACTTC
cdr3_aa: CATQGGYEQYF

cdr3_length: 15
j_call: TRBJ1-2
v_call: TRBV6-1
d_call: NA
clone_size: NA
cdr3_nt: TGTGCCAGCAGTGAGCGGGGGCGAATATGGAGTGGCTACACCTTC
cdr3_aa: CASSERGRIWSGYTF

cdr3_length: 14
j_call: TRBJ1-2
v_call: TRBV5-1
d_call: NA
clone_size: NA
cdr3_nt: TGCGCCAGCAGCCCGCCAGAAGCTAACTATGGCTACACCTTC
cdr3_aa: CASSPPEANYGYTF

cdr3_length: 16
j_call: TRBJ1-2
v_call: TRBV15
d_call: TRBD1
clone_size: NA
cdr3_nt: TGTGCCACCAGCAGAGATTGGACAGGGGGCGAGGCTGGCTACACCTTC
cdr3_aa: CATSRDWTGGEAGYTF

cdr3_length: 13
j_call: TRBJ2-3
v_call: TRBV28
d_call: NA
clone_size: NA
cdr3_nt: TGTGCCAGCACCCTCGGCGGAGCAGATACGCAGTATTTT
cdr3_aa: CASTLGGADTQYF

cdr3_length: 12
j_call: TRBJ1-6
v_call: TRBV5-4
d_call: NA
clone_size: NA
cdr3_nt: TGTGCCAGCAGCTTGCAAGGTTTACCCCTCCACTTT
cdr3_aa: CASSLQGLPLHF

cdr3_length: 15
j_call: TRBJ2-7
v_call: TRBV19
d_call: NA
clone_size: NA
cdr3_nt: TGTGCCAGTAGTATCTCCGGGACCCTTATTTACGAGCAGTACTTC
cdr3_aa: CASSISGTLIYEQYF

cdr3_length: 14
j_call: TRBJ1-2
v_call: TRBV4-2
d_call: TRBD1
clone_size: NA
cdr3_nt: TGTGCCAGCAGCCAATTGGACAGGGGAGATGGCTACACCTTC
cdr3_aa: CASSQLDRGDGYTF